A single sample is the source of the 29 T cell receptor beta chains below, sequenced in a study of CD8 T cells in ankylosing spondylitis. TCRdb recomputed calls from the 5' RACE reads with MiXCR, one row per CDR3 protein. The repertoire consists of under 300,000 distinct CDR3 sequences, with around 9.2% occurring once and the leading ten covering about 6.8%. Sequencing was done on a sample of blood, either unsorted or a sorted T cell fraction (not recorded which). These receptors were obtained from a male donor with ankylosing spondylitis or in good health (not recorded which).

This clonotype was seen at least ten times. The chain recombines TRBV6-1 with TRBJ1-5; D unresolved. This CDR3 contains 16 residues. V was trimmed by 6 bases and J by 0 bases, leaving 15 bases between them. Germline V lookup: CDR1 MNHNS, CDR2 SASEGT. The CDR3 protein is CASRGRRDNSNQPQHF. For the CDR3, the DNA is TGTGCCAGCAGGGGAAGGAGAGACAATAGCAATCAGCCCCAGCATTTT.

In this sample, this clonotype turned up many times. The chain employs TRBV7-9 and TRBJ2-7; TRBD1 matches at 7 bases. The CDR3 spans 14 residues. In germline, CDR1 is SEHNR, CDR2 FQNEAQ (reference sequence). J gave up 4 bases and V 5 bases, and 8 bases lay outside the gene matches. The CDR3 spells CASSPQDRIYEQYF. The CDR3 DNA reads TGTGCCAGCAGCCCACAGGACAGGATTTACGAGCAGTACTTC.

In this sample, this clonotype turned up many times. The CDR3 reads CASSAGGNTEAFF. The CDR3 DNA reads as TGTGCCAGCAGCGCCGGGGGCAACACTGAAGCTTTCTTT. This rearrangement joins TRBV12-3 or TRBV12-4 to TRBJ1-1; D is perhaps TRBD1 (6 bases). V gave up 6 bases and J gave up 2 bases, with 10 bases separating them. This CDR3 contains 13 residues.

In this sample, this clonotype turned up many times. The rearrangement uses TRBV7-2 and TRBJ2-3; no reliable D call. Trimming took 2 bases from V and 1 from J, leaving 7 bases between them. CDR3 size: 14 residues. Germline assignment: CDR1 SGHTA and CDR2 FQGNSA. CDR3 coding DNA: TGTGCCAGCAGCTTAACTTTGGGCACAGATACGCAGTATTTT. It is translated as CASSLTLGTDTQYF.

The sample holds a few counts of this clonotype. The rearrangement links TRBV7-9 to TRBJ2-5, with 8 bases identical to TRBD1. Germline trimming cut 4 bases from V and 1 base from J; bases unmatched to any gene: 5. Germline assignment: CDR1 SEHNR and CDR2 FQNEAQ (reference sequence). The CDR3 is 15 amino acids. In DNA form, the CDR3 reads TGTGCCAGCAGCTCCCCGGACAGGGCCCAAGAGACCCAGTACTTC. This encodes CASSSPDRAQETQYF.

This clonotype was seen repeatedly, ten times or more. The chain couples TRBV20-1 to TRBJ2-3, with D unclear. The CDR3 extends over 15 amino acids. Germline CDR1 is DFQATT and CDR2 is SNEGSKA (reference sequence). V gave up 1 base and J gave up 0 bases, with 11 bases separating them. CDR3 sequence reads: CSARGLTGSTDTQYF. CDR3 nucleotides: TGCAGTGCTAGAGGGCTGACGGGCAGCACAGATACGCAGTATTTT.

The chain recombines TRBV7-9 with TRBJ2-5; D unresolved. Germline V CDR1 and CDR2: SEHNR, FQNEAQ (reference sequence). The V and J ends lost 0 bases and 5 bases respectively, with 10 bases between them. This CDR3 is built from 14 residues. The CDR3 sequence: CASSLAAGPETQYF. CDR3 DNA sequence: TGTGCCAGCAGCTTAGCCGCCGGGCCCGAGACCCAGTACTTC.

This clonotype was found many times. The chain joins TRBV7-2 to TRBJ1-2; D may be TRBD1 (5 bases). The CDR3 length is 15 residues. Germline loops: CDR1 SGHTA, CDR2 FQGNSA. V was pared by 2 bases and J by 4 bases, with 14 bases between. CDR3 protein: CASSLSGPGTYGYTF. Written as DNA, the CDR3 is TGTGCCAGCAGCTTAAGTGGGCCAGGGACCTATGGCTACACCTTC.

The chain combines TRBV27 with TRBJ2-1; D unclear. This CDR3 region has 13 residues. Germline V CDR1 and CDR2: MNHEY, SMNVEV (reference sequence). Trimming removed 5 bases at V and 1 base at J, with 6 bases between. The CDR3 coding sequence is TGTGCCAGCAGTCCCCTGTCCTACAATGAGCAGTTCTTC. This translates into CASSPLSYNEQFF.

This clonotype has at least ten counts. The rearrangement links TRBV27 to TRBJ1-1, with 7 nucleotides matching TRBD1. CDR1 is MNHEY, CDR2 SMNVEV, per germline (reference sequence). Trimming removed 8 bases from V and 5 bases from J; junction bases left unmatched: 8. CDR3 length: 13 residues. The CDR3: CASGRQGQTEAFF. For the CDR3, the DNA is TGTGCCAGCGGACGACAGGGACAAACTGAAGCTTTCTTT.

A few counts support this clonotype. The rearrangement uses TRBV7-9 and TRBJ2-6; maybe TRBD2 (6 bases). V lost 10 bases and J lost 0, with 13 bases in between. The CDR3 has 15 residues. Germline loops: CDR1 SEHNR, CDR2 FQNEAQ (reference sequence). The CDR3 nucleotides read TGTGCCACTAGAGCGGGCAACTCTGGGGCCAACGTCCTGACTTTC. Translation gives CATRAGNSGANVLTF.

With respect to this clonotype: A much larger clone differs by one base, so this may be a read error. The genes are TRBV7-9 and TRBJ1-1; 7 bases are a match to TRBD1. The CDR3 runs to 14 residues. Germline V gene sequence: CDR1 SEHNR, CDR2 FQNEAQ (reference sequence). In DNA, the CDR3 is TGTGCCGGCAGCTCGGGACAGTTGAACACTGAAGCTTTCTTT. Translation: CAGSSGQLNTEAFF.

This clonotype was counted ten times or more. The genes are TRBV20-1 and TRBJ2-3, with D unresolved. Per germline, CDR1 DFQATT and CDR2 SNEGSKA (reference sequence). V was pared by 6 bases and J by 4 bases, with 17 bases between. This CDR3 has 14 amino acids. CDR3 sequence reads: CSASLDLQADTQYF. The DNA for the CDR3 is TGCAGTGCCAGCCTAGATCTGCAGGCAGATACGCAGTATTTT.

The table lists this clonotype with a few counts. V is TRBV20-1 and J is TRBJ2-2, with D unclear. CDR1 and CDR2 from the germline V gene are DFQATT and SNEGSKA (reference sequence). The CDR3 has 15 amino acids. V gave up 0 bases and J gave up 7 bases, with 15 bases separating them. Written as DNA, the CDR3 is TGCAGTGCTAGAGATCCCCAGGCGAAGGGCGGGGAGCTGTTTTTT. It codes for CSARDPQAKGGELFF.

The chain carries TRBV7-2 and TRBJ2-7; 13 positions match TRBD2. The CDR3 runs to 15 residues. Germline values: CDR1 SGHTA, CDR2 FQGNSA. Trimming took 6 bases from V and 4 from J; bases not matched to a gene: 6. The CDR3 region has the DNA TGTGCCAGCAGTTCAGGACTAGCGGGAGCATACGAGCAGTACTTC. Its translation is CASSSGLAGAYEQYF.

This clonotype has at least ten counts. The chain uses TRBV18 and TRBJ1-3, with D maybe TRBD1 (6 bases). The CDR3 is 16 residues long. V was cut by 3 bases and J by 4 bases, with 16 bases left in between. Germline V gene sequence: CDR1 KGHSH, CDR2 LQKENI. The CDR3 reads CASSPFKQGFGNTIYF. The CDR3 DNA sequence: TGTGCCAGCTCACCTTTTAAACAGGGATTCGGAAACACCATATATTTT.

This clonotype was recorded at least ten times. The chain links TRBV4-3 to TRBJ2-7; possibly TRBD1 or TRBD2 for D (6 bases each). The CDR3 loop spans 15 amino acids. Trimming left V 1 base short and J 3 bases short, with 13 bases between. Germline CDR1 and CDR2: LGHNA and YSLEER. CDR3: CASSQVLAGHYEQYF. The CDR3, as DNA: TGCGCCAGCAGCCAAGTTCTGGCGGGACACTACGAGCAGTACTTC.

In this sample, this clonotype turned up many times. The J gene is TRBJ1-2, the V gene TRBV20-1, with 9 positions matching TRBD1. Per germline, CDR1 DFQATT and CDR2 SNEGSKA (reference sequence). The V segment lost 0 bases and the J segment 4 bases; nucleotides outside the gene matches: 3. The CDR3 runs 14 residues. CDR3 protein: CSARDRDRAYGYTF. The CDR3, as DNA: TGCAGTGCTAGAGATAGGGACAGGGCCTATGGCTACACCTTC.

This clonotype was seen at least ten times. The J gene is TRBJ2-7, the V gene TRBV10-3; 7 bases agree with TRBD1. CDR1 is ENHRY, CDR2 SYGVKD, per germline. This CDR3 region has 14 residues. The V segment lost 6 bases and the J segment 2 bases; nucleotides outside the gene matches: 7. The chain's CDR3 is CAIRGTVLPYEQYF. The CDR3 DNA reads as TGTGCCATCAGGGGGACAGTGCTACCCTACGAGCAGTACTTC.

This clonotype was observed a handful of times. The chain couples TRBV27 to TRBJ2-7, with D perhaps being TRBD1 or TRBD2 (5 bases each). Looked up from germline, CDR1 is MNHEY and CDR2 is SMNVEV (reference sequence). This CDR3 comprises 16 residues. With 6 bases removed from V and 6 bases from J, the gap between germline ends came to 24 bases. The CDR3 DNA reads TGTGCCAGCAGCATTTCCCTTGAGGGGCCAAGTGCCGAGCAGTACTTC. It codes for CASSISLEGPSAEQYF.

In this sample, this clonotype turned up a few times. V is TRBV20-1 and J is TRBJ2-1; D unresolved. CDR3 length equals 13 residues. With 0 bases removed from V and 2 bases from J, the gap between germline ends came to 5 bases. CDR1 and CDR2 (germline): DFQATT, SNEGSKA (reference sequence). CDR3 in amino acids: CSAREAPYNEQFF. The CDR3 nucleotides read TGCAGTGCTAGAGAAGCCCCCTACAATGAGCAGTTCTTC.

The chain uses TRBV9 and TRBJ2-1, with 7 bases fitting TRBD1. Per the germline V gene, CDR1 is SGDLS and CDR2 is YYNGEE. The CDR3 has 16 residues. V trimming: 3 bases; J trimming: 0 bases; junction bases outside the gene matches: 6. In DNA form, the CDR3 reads TGTGCCAGCAGCGACGGTACAGGGGACTCCTACAATGAGCAGTTCTTC. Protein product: CASSDGTGDSYNEQFF.

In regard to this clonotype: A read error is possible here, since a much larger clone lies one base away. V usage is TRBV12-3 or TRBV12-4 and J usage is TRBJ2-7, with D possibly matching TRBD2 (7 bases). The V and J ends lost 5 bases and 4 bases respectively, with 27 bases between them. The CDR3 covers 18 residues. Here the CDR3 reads CASSLSLGLGGGPYEQYF. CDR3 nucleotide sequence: TGTGCCAGCAGTCTCTCACTAGGACTAGGGGGGGGCCCTTACGAGCAGTACTTC.

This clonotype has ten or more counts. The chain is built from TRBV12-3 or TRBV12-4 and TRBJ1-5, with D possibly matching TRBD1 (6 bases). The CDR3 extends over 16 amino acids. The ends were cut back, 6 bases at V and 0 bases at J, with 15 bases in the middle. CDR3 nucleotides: TGTGCCAGCAGCCCCTCCCCAGGGGATAGCAATCAGCCCCAGCATTTT. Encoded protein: CASSPSPGDSNQPQHF.

In DNA form, the CDR3 reads TGTGCCAGCAGCTTAGCGGGTAGCGGGGCTTCCTACAATGAGCAGTTCTTC. It translates to CASSLAGSGASYNEQFF. The chain is built from TRBV7-2 and TRBJ2-1; 8 bases agree with TRBD2. This CDR3 region has 17 residues. The germline CDR1 and CDR2 sequences are SGHTA and FQGNSA. V was pared by 0 bases and J by 1 base, with 5 bases of the junction left unmatched.

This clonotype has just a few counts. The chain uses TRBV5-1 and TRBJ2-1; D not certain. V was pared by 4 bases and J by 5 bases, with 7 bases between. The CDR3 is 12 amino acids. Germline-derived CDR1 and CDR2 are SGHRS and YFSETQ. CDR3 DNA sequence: TGCGCCAGCAGCCGCCAGGACAATGAGCAGTTCTTC. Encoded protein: CASSRQDNEQFF.

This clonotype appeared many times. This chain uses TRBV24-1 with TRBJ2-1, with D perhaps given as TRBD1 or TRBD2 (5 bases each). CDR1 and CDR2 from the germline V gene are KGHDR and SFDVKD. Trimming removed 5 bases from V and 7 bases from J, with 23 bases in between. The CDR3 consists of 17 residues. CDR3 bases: TGTGCCACCAGTGGGCCCGGACTCAGGGAGTCAGTTAATGAGCAGTTCTTC. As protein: CATSGPGLRESVNEQFF.

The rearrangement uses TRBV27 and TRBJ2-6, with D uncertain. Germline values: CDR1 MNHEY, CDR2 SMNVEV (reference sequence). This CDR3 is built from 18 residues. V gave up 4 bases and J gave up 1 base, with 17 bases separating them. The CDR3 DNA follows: TGTGCCAGCAGTTCCCCCACCCGACGGCTATCTGGGGCCAACGTCCTGACTTTC. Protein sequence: CASSSPTRRLSGANVLTF.

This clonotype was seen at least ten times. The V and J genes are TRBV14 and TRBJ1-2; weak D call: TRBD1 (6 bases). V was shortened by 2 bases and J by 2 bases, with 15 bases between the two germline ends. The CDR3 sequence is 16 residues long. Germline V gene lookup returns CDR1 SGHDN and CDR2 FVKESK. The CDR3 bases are TGTGCCAGCAGCCAACAAGGGGGGGGAAGAAACTATGGCTACACCTTC. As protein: CASSQQGGGRNYGYTF.